This TCR delta chain was identified during a study of gamma-delta T cells after stem cell transplantation. Trimming took 4 bases from V and 3 from J, leaving 23 bases between them. The CDR3 totals 17 residues. Germline V gives CDR1 GEAIGNYY, CDR2 EKD. As concerns this clone: Within the sample, other DNA sequences also encode this same CDR3.

TCRdb ran CATT on the RT-PCR reads. The sample records about 11,000 delta-chain clones, approximately 39% being singletons. The sequence derives from a human donor. It is not recorded whose cells these are; they may come from a transplant donor. V is TRDV2 and J is TRDJ1, with D unresolved. The sample was gamma-delta T cells. The CDR3 spells CACEVSTDYPLADKLIF. In nucleotides, the CDR3 is TGTGCCTGTGAAGTGAGTACTGATTATCCGTTGGCCGATAAACTCATCTTT.